These T cell receptor beta chains were read from a single sample in a study of blood T cell repertoires in COVID-19. The method was immunoSEQ multiplex PCR; TCRdb's version includes in-frame clones alone and lacks a portion of them. The data show about 670,000 clones, 80% to 90% seen once. The specimen was peripheral blood. The source is a woman younger than 30 with acute or convalescent COVID-19. Each CDR3 is given with its conserved first and last residue. The D gene is left open where the match is weak. The size field is filled for only some rows; it gives once, few, many or a size class.

TRBJ1-1	TRBV6-6	15	TRBD1	-	CASSYLSDRAYEAFF	TGTGCCAGCAGTTACTTATCGGACAGGGCCTATGAAGCTTTCTTT
TRBJ2-5	TRBV5-1	12	-	-	CASAERTETQYF	TGCGCCAGCGCGGAGCGAACGGAGACCCAGTACTTC
TRBJ2-7	TRBV30	12	-	-	CAWMTDNHEQYF	TGTGCCTGGATGACGGACAACCACGAGCAGTACTTC
TRBJ2-7	TRBV25-1	14	-	-	CASSELDGTYEQYF	TGTGCCAGCAGTGAACTGGACGGGACCTACGAGCAGTACTTC
TRBJ1-5	TRBV10-3	14	-	-	CAISDPAGDQPQHF	TGTGCCATCAGTGACCCCGCAGGGGATCAGCCCCAGCATTTT
TRBJ1-2	TRBV29-1	12	TRBD1	-	CSVSGQGALNTF	TGCAGCGTATCGGGACAGGGGGCGCTTAACACCTTC
TRBJ1-6	TRBV19	14	TRBD1	-	CASNPDRGRSPLHF	TGTGCCAGTAATCCGGACAGGGGGCGTTCACCCCTCCACTTT
TRBJ1-6	TRBV30	16	-	once	CAWSVIRSSYNSPLHF	TGTGCCTGGAGTGTAATCCGGAGCTCCTATAATTCACCCCTCCACTTT
TRBJ1-3	TRBV29-1	12	-	once	CSVWSSGNTIYF	TGCAGCGTATGGAGCTCTGGAAACACCATATATTTT
TRBJ1-2	TRBV21-1	18	-	-	CASTYRVGDGLANYGYTF	TGTGCCAGCACCTACAGGGTTGGAGACGGGTTGGCTAACTATGGCTACACCTTC
TRBJ1-6	TRBV4-1	18	TRBD1	-	CASSEEQGAGSYNSPLHF	TGCGCCAGCAGCGAAGAACAGGGGGCAGGCTCCTATAATTCACCCCTCCACTTT
TRBJ1-1	TRBV5-1	15	-	-	CASSLGGPSNTEAFF	TGCGCCAGCAGCTTGGGGGGCCCTTCGAACACTGAAGCTTTCTTT
TRBJ1-4	TRBV12-3/TRBV12-4	12	TRBD1	-	CASRTGNEKLFF	TGTGCCAGCAGGACAGGGAATGAAAAACTGTTTTTT
TRBJ1-4	TRBV4-1	17	-	-	CASSPGNSGVTNEKLFF	TGCGCCAGCAGCCCTGGAAATTCCGGGGTAACTAATGAAAAACTGTTTTTT
TRBJ2-7	TRBV11-2	15	-	-	CASSLEAGRTYEQYF	TGTGCCAGCAGCTTAGAGGCAGGGCGGACCTACGAGCAGTACTTC
TRBJ1-2	TRBV11-2	14	TRBD1	-	CASSPGQVNYGYTF	TGTGCCAGCAGCCCTGGACAGGTCAACTATGGCTACACCTTC
TRBJ1-5	TRBV5-5	15	-	once	CASSVEQGGNQPQHF	TGTGCCAGCAGCGTAGAACAGGGCGGCAATCAGCCCCAGCATTTT
TRBJ1-5	TRBV5-5	14	-	-	CASSLAGLNQPQHF	TGTGCCAGCAGCTTGGCGGGACTCAATCAGCCCCAGCATTTT
TRBJ1-5	TRBV19	15	TRBD1	-	CASTRQGWAFQPQHF	TGTGCCAGTACCCGACAGGGGTGGGCATTTCAGCCCCAGCATTTT
TRBJ1-1	TRBV5-1	14	TRBD1	-	CASTPGQGVTEAFF	TGCGCCAGCACCCCGGGACAGGGAGTGACTGAAGCTTTCTTT
TRBJ2-5	TRBV6-4	17	-	-	CASSDSKTEGSRETQYF	TGTGCCAGCAGTGACTCGAAGACGGAGGGAAGTCGAGAGACCCAGTACTTC
TRBJ1-1	TRBV27	13	-	-	CASHREINTEAFF	TGTGCCAGCCACAGGGAGATAAACACTGAAGCTTTCTTT
TRBJ1-5	TRBV21-1	21	-	-	CASSKALCRVGYILSDQPQHF	TGTGCCAGCAGCAAAGCGCTTTGCAGGGTTGGATATATTTTGAGTGATCAGCCCCAGCATTTT
TRBJ1-1	TRBV7-8	15	TRBD1	-	CASSLVGQGWTEAFF	TGTGCCAGCAGCTTAGTCGGACAGGGGTGGACTGAAGCTTTCTTT
TRBJ1-1	TRBV7-3	15	-	-	CASSLIAGARSKAFF	TGTGCCAGCAGCTTAATTGCAGGGGCCCGGAGTAAAGCTTTCTTT
TRBJ1-5	TRBV10-2	14	TRBD1	-	CASSRQGSNQPQHF	TGCGCCAGCAGCCGACAGGGAAGCAATCAGCCCCAGCATTTT
TRBJ1-1	TRBV7-2	15	-	once	CASSLGLHLNTEAFF	TGTGCCAGCAGCTTAGGTCTTCACTTGAACACTGAAGCTTTCTTT
TRBJ1-2	TRBV5-4	15	-	-	CASSSNRDNNYGYTF	TGTGCCAGCAGCTCTAACCGGGACAATAACTATGGCTACACCTTC
TRBJ2-1	TRBV11-3	13	TRBD2	-	CASSQSGGDEQFF	TGTGCCAGCAGCCAAAGCGGGGGAGATGAGCAGTTCTTC
TRBJ2-2	TRBV12-3/TRBV12-4	12	TRBD2	-	CASWEGIGELFF	TGTGCCAGTTGGGAGGGGATCGGGGAGCTGTTTTTT
TRBJ2-2	TRBV24-1	18	-	few	CATSGRSWAGWFTGELFF	TGTGCCACCAGTGGCCGAAGTTGGGCAGGGTGGTTTACCGGGGAGCTGTTTTTT
TRBJ1-1	TRBV19	17	TRBD1	-	CASNRRDSRLGNTEAFF	TGTGCCAGTAACCGACGGGACAGTAGGCTTGGGAACACTGAAGCTTTCTTT
TRBJ1-4	TRBV20-1	15	TRBD1	few	CSASIRGRRGEKLFF	TGCAGTGCTAGTATCAGGGGGCGCCGGGGGGAAAAACTGTTTTTT
TRBJ2-3	TRBV5-1	14	TRBD1	-	CASNPGQGTDTQYF	TGCGCCAGCAACCCGGGACAGGGAACAGATACGCAGTATTTT
TRBJ1-1	TRBV5-1	14	-	-	CASSSRQEYTEAFF	TGCGCCAGCAGCTCCCGACAGGAATACACTGAAGCTTTCTTT
TRBJ2-7	TRBV7-2	14	-	-	CASSFTGSSYEQYF	TGTGCCAGCAGCTTCACAGGGTCCTCCTACGAGCAGTACTTC
TRBJ1-1	TRBV7-9	14	TRBD1	-	CASSFATDRGEAFF	TGTGCCAGCAGCTTCGCCACAGACAGGGGTGAAGCTTTCTTT
TRBJ2-7	TRBV5-6	13	TRBD1	-	CASSSGQDYEQYF	TGTGCCAGCAGCTCTGGACAGGACTACGAGCAGTACTTC
TRBJ2-7	TRBV2	12	-	-	CASRDRAYEQYF	TGTGCCAGCAGGGACAGAGCCTACGAGCAGTACTTC
TRBJ2-7	TRBV10-3	12	-	-	CAISDPLYEQYF	TGTGCCATCAGTGACCCCCTTTACGAGCAGTACTTC
TRBJ2-7	TRBV5-1	13	TRBD1	-	CASQDRDSYEQYF	TGCGCCAGCCAGGACAGGGACTCCTACGAGCAGTACTTC
TRBJ1-2	TRBV7-8	17	-	-	CASSLAGRGTNTYGYTF	TGTGCCAGCAGCTTAGCGGGCAGGGGTACCAATACCTATGGCTACACCTTC
TRBJ2-7	TRBV2	13	-	-	CASSEAPSREQYF	TGTGCCAGCAGTGAAGCCCCTAGCCGGGAGCAGTACTTC
TRBJ2-2	TRBV10-3	18	TRBD2	-	CAISRTSGGVANTGELFF	TGTGCCATCTCTAGGACTAGCGGGGGGGTCGCGAACACCGGGGAGCTGTTTTTT
TRBJ2-7	TRBV29-1	12	-	-	CSVGQYSYEQYF	TGCAGCGTTGGCCAGTACTCCTACGAGCAGTACTTC
TRBJ1-5	TRBV19	13	-	-	CASSIGPGQPQHF	TGTGCCAGTAGTATCGGCCCAGGCCAGCCCCAGCATTTT
TRBJ1-2	TRBV7-2	15	-	-	CASSQARQINYGYTF	TGTGCCAGCAGCCAAGCGCGGCAGATAAACTATGGCTACACCTTC
TRBJ1-4	TRBV6-5	15	-	-	CASRRGGATNEKLFF	TGTGCCAGCAGGAGGGGGGGTGCAACTAATGAAAAACTGTTTTTT
TRBJ1-1	TRBV29-1	13	TRBD1	-	CSVERGLDTEAFF	TGCAGCGTTGAAAGGGGGCTGGACACTGAAGCTTTCTTT
TRBJ2-7	TRBV19	15	TRBD1	-	CASIPIPQGKGEQYF	TGTGCCAGTATCCCTATCCCACAGGGGAAGGGGGAGCAGTACTTC
TRBJ2-5	TRBV27	18	TRBD1	once	CASSLSRGGQDDQETQYF	TGTGCCAGCAGTTTATCCCGGGGTGGACAGGACGACCAAGAGACCCAGTACTTC
TRBJ1-2	TRBV7-3	17	-	-	CASSLKTIRGGGYGYTF	TGTGCCAGCAGCTTAAAGACCATCAGGGGTGGGGGCTATGGCTACACCTTC